The clone carrying this T cell receptor (beta chain) was found once. The data derive from a study of blood T cell repertoires in COVID-19. Overall study context: The United States, Italy and Spain supplied acute and convalescent COVID-19 samples.

Trimming removed 4 bases from V and 4 bases from J, with 17 bases in between. CDR1 is SGDLS and CDR2 is YYNGEE in the germline V gene. The CDR3 loop spans 15 amino acids. In the authors' workflow: Reference gene primer amplification yielded estimated nucleated cell counts. Assay used: immunoSEQ multiplex PCR; TCRdb lists only in-frame clones, some missing. For V, J and clone size, that table is used; D and trimming come from the DNA. The sample gives about 200,000 clones, 86% of which show up once; 5% to 7% is in the top ten. The sequenced material came from PBMCs or T cells enriched from blood (not recorded which). This sequence joins TRBV9 and TRBJ1-2; D call uncertain. The origin of this receptor is a man aged 40-50 years with acute COVID-19. Written as DNA, the CDR3 is TGTGCCAGCAGCCCCCGCCCAGCAGGCCCCTATGGCTACACCTTC. As protein: CASSPRPAGPYGYTF.